One sample yielded the 15 T cell receptor beta chains listed below, sequenced in a study of blood T cells in healthy people across ages. Through a sample-barcoded 5' primer and a J-beta primer mix, a second PCR was run for roughly 6 to 11 cycles. One entry per CDR3 protein, called by TCRdb with MiXCR from the 5' RACE reads. The repertoire consists of about 1.4 million distinct CDR3 sequences, with around 59% occurring once and the leading ten covering over 6.5%. The sample was blood. These receptors all come from a young man in good health.

This chain uses TRBV5-1 with TRBJ1-2, with TRBD1 identical over 10 bases. J lost 6 bases, V lost 3 bases, and 8 bases had no gene match. The V gene's germline CDR1 is SGHRS and CDR2 YFSETQ. This CDR3 comprises 15 residues. CDR3 DNA: TGCGCCAGCAGCTATTCCGGGACAGGGGCGGATGGCTACACCTTC. Amino acids: CASSYSGTGADGYTF.

CDR3 region: CASSMTPTGGDGYTF. The CDR3, as DNA: TGTGCCAGCAGTATGACCCCGACAGGGGGCGATGGCTACACCTTC. The gene calls are TRBV27 and TRBJ1-2; 10 nucleotides line up with TRBD1. The CDR3 loop spans 15 amino acids. Germline loops: CDR1 MNHEY, CDR2 SMNVEV (reference sequence). With 5 bases clipped from V and 6 bases from J, the junction kept 9 bases outside the gene matches.

This rearrangement joins TRBV24-1 to TRBJ2-1; D is perhaps TRBD2 (6 bases). Germline lookup yields CDR1 KGHDR and CDR2 SFDVKD. This CDR3 spans 13 amino acids. Trimming removed 8 bases at V and 6 bases at J, with 13 bases between. CDR3 region: CATKAAGSNEQFF. Written as DNA, the CDR3 is TGTGCCACCAAGGCGGCCGGGAGCAATGAGCAGTTCTTC.

The CDR3 DNA reads as TGCGCCAGCACCATCCAAGATACGCAGTATTTT. This codes for CASTIQDTQYF. The V call is TRBV5-1, the J call TRBJ2-3; no clear D. CDR1 and CDR2 from the germline V gene are SGHRS and YFSETQ. The CDR3 runs to 11 residues. Trimming removed 6 bases at V and 5 bases at J, with 7 bases between.

The DNA for the CDR3 is TGTGCCCCCTCGGGCCGGTCCTATGGCTACACCTTC. Amino acids: CAPSGRSYGYTF. The gene calls are TRBV10-3 and TRBJ1-2; no reliable D call. Germline V gives CDR1 ENHRY, CDR2 SYGVKD. Trimming cost V 11 bases and J 4 bases, with 14 bases left between them. The CDR3 contains 12 residues.

The genes are TRBV10-3 and TRBJ2-6; D gene ambiguous. This CDR3 has 16 amino acids. CDR1 is ENHRY, CDR2 SYGVKD, per germline. The V end was cut by 4 bases, the J end by 0 bases, with 10 bases between. DNA of the CDR3: TGTGCCATCAGTGGGGCGGCTAGCTCTGGGGCCAACGTCCTGACTTTC. Protein sequence: CAISGAASSGANVLTF.

The rearrangement links TRBV6-1 to TRBJ2-3; a weak D match, TRBD2 (7 bases). Trimming took 6 bases from V and 8 from J, leaving 18 bases between them. Germline CDR1 MNHNS, CDR2 SASEGT. The CDR3 is 14 amino acids. The CDR3 bases are TGTGCCAGCAGGAGGGGGACTACCTCTTGTACGCAGTATTTT. Translating it yields CASRRGTTSCTQYF.

The chain uses TRBV7-2 and TRBJ1-2; possible D gene TRBD1, 5 bases. CDR1 and CDR2 (germline): SGHTA, FQGNSA. CDR3 length: 14 residues. The germline V and J ends were trimmed by 1 base and 6 bases, with 12 bases remaining between them. The CDR3 DNA reads TGTGCCAGCAGCTTAGTTTTAGGGGCTGATGGCTACACCTTC. It yields the protein CASSLVLGADGYTF.

This chain connects TRBV19 to TRBJ1-4, with D possibly matching TRBD1 (5 bases). Trimming cost V 9 bases and J 5 bases, with 13 bases left between them. CDR1 and CDR2 (germline): LNHDA, SQIVND (reference sequence). The CDR3 length is 13 residues. The CDR3 region is CASRGDLNEKLFF. The CDR3 DNA reads TGTGCCAGCAGAGGGGACCTAAATGAAAAACTGTTTTTT.

The chain combines TRBV28 with TRBJ2-5, with 7 bases aligning to TRBD1. The last part of the DNA fits TRBJ2-7 better; the J call may be wrong. The germline V gene has CDR1 MDHEN and CDR2 SYDVKM. The CDR3 runs 14 residues. CDR3 nucleotides: TGTGCCAGCAGTTTAGACACTACAGGGGACGAGCAGTACTTC. Translation gives CASSLDTTGDEQYF.

This chain links TRBV29-1 with TRBJ1-2; D unclear. Trimming left V 4 bases short and J 7 bases short, with 13 bases between. Germline V gives CDR1 SQVTM, CDR2 ANQGSEA. There are 12 residues in the CDR3. CDR3 nucleotides: TGCAGCGTTGGTAGCTGGACTATTGGCTACACCTTC. This encodes CSVGSWTIGYTF.

V is TRBV29-1 and J is TRBJ1-2; D is ambiguous. CDR1 and CDR2 (germline): SQVTM, ANQGSEA. The V and J ends lost 8 bases and 4 bases respectively, with 23 bases between them. This CDR3 region has 15 residues. This CDR3 is CSQTLRFPGLYGYTF. CDR3 sequence (DNA): TGCAGCCAAACCCTCAGGTTTCCAGGCCTCTATGGCTACACCTTC.

This clonotype was observed once. The V gene is TRBV14, the J gene TRBJ1-6; no definite D call. The CDR3 extends over 14 amino acids. The V end was cut by 4 bases, the J end by 3 bases, with 7 bases between. Germline V gene sequence: CDR1 SGHDN, CDR2 FVKESK. CDR3 sequence (DNA): TGTGCCAGCAGCCGGGCTGACTATAATTCACCCCTCCACTTT. It specifies CASSRADYNSPLHF.

The chain employs TRBV3-1 and TRBJ2-6; possible D gene TRBD2, 5 bases. The germline V and J ends were trimmed by 2 bases and 4 bases, with 12 bases remaining between them. This CDR3 spans 16 amino acids. Germline V lookup: CDR1 LGHDT, CDR2 YNNKEL (reference sequence). DNA of the CDR3: TGTGCCAGCAGCCAAATCCGGGGATACGGGGCCAACGTCCTGACTTTC. Encoded protein: CASSQIRGYGANVLTF.

The chain has TRBV20-1 and TRBJ1-3; D is ambiguous. The length of the CDR3 is 11 residues. With 6 bases removed from V and 4 bases from J, the gap between germline ends came to 7 bases. Germline CDR1 DFQATT, CDR2 SNEGSKA (reference sequence). CDR3 DNA sequence: TGCAGTGCAAGGGAAGGAAACACCATATATTTT. The encoded protein is CSAREGNTIYF.